Sequencing of this T cell receptor beta chain was carried out in a study of blood T cell repertoires in COVID-19. Overall study context: The cDNA or gDNA used as material had been derived from T cells, B-cell-depleted T cells, or PBMCs.

The CDR3 extends over 12 amino acids. The V end lost 8 bases, the J end lost 5 bases, and 7 bases lay between the germline ends. CDR1 and CDR2 from the germline V gene are MNHEY and SVGAGI. Those enrolled, adults aged 18 to 89 years, came from some 25 US areas. Donors in Cohort 3 counted as recovered after two negative PCRs, clearance, or symptom resolution. In the source study's methods: Nucleated cell number was recorded as an estimate derived from reference gene primer amplification. Sequenced by immunoSEQ multiplex PCR; TCRdb stores in-frame clones only, minus some. V, J and clone size are those of that table, while D and trimming were read from the DNA. This table has about 300,000 clones, around 90% appearing once.

This sequence joins TRBV6-5 and TRBJ1-6; D not resolved. Sequencing used PBMCs or T cells enriched from blood (not recorded which). This clonotype originated in a woman in her twenties or thirties who had recovered from COVID-19. The CDR3 DNA sequence: TGTGCCAGCGGCAGGAATAATTCACCCCTCCACTTT. It codes for CASGRNNSPLHF.